This passage covers 27 T cell receptor beta chains from one sample sequenced in a study of HIV-infected patients and healthy controls. Alpha and beta constant-region primers primed reverse transcription of approximately 500 ng RNA. Using multiplexing indices, alpha and beta chain libraries were generated apart by chain-specific third strand synthesis. Each CDR3 protein gets one entry after TCRdb re-called the 5' RACE reads with MiXCR. This sample has about 10,000 distinct CDR3 sequences, with approximately 5.2% found just once. Whole blood was used without fractionation, so all unsorted peripheral T cells were included. Specimen: blood, collected before antiretroviral therapy. Receptor source: an adult with HIV infection.

This clonotype has at least ten counts. The chain is built from TRBV4-1 and TRBJ2-4, with 10 positions matching TRBD1. The CDR3 sequence is 16 residues long. The junction had 5 bases not matched to a gene; V was cut back by 1 base and J by 5 bases. Germline-derived CDR1 and CDR2 are MGHRA and YSYEKL. CDR3 DNA: TGCGCCAGCAGCCAAGGGGACAGGGGAGCTCAAAACATTCAGTACTTC. Translation gives CASSQGDRGAQNIQYF.

This clonotype has more than one count but fewer than ten. The genes are TRBV30 and TRBJ2-2; a weak D match, TRBD2 (6 bases). The germline V and J ends were trimmed by 8 bases and 4 bases, with 32 bases remaining between them. This CDR3 has 19 residues. CDR1 is GTSNPN and CDR2 is SVGIG in the germline V gene (reference sequence). The CDR3 nucleotides read TGTGCCCGGTCAGTGAGCCCAATATACGGGGGACCGATCACCGGGGAGCTGTTTTTT. This gives the protein CARSVSPIYGGPITGELFF.

This clonotype was seen many times. This chain uses TRBV5-4 with TRBJ2-7, with a weak D call TRBD2 (6 bases). Germline CDR1 SGHNT, CDR2 YYREEE (reference sequence). The CDR3 runs to 13 residues. The V end lost 1 base, the J end lost 4 bases, and 9 bases lay between the germline ends. The CDR3 loop reads CASSLPGEYEQYF. The CDR3 DNA reads as TGTGCCAGCAGCTTGCCGGGAGAATACGAGCAGTACTTC.

In this sample, this clonotype turned up many times. V usage is TRBV12-3 or TRBV12-4 and J usage is TRBJ2-3; D is tentatively TRBD1 or TRBD2 (7 bases each). V dropped 11 bases and J dropped 8 bases, with 23 bases sitting between them. This CDR3 has 14 residues. The CDR3 spells CASGQGGPPPTQYF. CDR3 nucleotide sequence: TGTGCCTCCGGGCAGGGGGGGCCCCCCCCTACGCAGTATTTT.

The CDR3 DNA reads TGTGCCAGCAGTGGGTCCTTGTACGAGCAGTACTTC. Translating gives CASSGSLYEQYF. The genes are TRBV2 and TRBJ2-7; the D is unclear. V was cut by 4 bases and J by 4 bases, with 8 bases left in between. The CDR3 consists of 12 residues. Germline lookup yields CDR1 SNHLY and CDR2 FYNNEI. The full variable domain, completed using reference TRBV2 and TRBJ2-7, is EPEVTQTPSHQVTQMGQEVILRCVPISNHLYFYWYRQILGQKVEFLVSFYNNEISEKSEIFDDQFSVERPDGSNFTLKIRSTKLEDSAMYFCASSGSLYEQYFGPGTRLTVT.

This clonotype was counted at least ten times. The chain joins TRBV7-9 to TRBJ2-7; D is perhaps TRBD1 (5 bases). Germline V gives CDR1 SEHNR, CDR2 FQNEAQ (reference sequence). The V and J ends lost 5 bases and 2 bases respectively, with 13 bases between them. This CDR3 spans 14 amino acids. The DNA for the CDR3 is TGTGCCAGCAGCGACTCAACAGGTCCCTACGAGCAGTACTTC. Protein sequence: CASSDSTGPYEQYF. The full variable domain, its missing parts supplied by reference TRBV7-9 and TRBJ2-7, is DTGVSQNPRHKITKRGQNVTFRCDPISEHNRLYWYRQTLGQGPEFLTYFQNEAQLEKSRLLSDRFSAERPKGSFSTLEIQRTEQGDSAMYLCASSDSTGPYEQYFGPGTRLTVT.

This clonotype was counted many times. The CDR3 bases are TGTGCCAGCAGTTTCAGAGGAAGGGGTGAAAAACTGTTTTTT. Amino acids: CASSFRGRGEKLFF. The chain joins TRBV12-3 or TRBV12-4 to TRBJ1-4; tentative D call: TRBD1 (5 bases). The length of the CDR3 is 14 residues. The ends were cut back, 3 bases at V and 7 bases at J, with 12 bases in the middle.

By sample fraction, this clonotype is medium-sized (0.01 to 0.1%). The chain recombines TRBV7-9 with TRBJ2-7; 7 bases are shared with TRBD1. Germline CDR1 SEHNR, CDR2 FQNEAQ (reference sequence). The trim removed 2 bases at V and 6 bases at J, leaving 7 bases unmatched. CDR3 length: 14 residues. CDR3 sequence (DNA): TGTGCCAGCAGCTTAAGAGGGGGCGAGGGCGAGCAGTACTTC. Its protein is CASSLRGGEGEQYF.

This clonotype was detected many times. The chain recombines TRBV30 with TRBJ1-1; unclear D gene. This CDR3 is built from 14 residues. V was shortened by 7 bases and J by 3 bases, with 18 bases between the two germline ends. Germline CDR1 is GTSNPN and CDR2 is SVGIG (reference sequence). This chain's CDR3 is CASTSPALDTEAFF. DNA for the CDR3: TGTGCCTCCACCTCTCCCGCTCTGGACACTGAAGCTTTCTTT. Filled out from reference TRBV30 and TRBJ1-1, the complete variable domain reads SQTIHQWPATLVQPVGSPLSLECTVEGTSNPNLYWYRQAAGRGLQLLFYSVGIGQISSEVPQNLSASRPQDRQFILSSKKLLLSDSGFYLCASTSPALDTEAFFGQGTRLTVV.

This clonotype was seen repeatedly, ten times or more. The chain joins TRBV7-2 to TRBJ2-3, with 14 bases identical to TRBD2. CDR3 length: 22 amino acids. The germline V gene encodes CDR1 SGHTA and CDR2 FQGNSA. Losses at the gene ends were 1 base for V and 4 bases for J; bases not matched to a gene: 19. CDR3 in amino acids: CASSLEVWTSGRREWAPDTQYF. The DNA for the CDR3 is TGTGCCAGCAGCTTAGAAGTGTGGACTAGCGGGAGGAGAGAGTGGGCCCCAGATACGCAGTATTTT.

Within the sample, this clonotype is medium-sized. This sequence joins TRBV5-5 and TRBJ2-5; 10 nucleotides agree with TRBD2. The junction had 8 bases not matched to a gene; V was cut back by 4 bases and J by 5 bases. The CDR3 spans 15 residues. Germline loops: CDR1 SGHKS, CDR2 YYEKEE (reference sequence). CDR3 DNA: TGTGCCAGCAGCAGAGGGACTAGCGACTGGGAGACCCAGTACTTC. It codes for CASSRGTSDWETQYF.

The rearrangement links TRBV7-9 to TRBJ1-3, with D unclear. CDR3 size: 16 residues. V was cut by 2 bases and J by 6 bases, with 17 bases left in between. Germline loops: CDR1 SEHNR, CDR2 FQNEAQ (reference sequence). The CDR3 coding sequence is TGTGCCAGCAGCTTATACGCAGGCGTTAATGTAAACACCATATATTTT. This codes for CASSLYAGVNVNTIYF.

The sample holds a few counts of this clonotype. The gene calls are TRBV19 and TRBJ1-1, with a tentative D call TRBD1 (5 bases). The CDR3 totals 13 residues. Germline assignment: CDR1 LNHDA and CDR2 SQIVND (reference sequence). V dropped 6 bases and J dropped 6 bases, with 14 bases sitting between them. CDR3 in amino acids: CASSTWGSSEAFF. CDR3 DNA sequence: TGTGCCAGTAGCACTTGGGGGTCGTCTGAAGCTTTCTTT.

This clonotype is termed medium-sized (0.01 to 0.1%). The chain is built from TRBV10-3 and TRBJ2-3, with 10 bases lining up with TRBD2. The CDR3 totals 15 residues. Germline V gene lookup returns CDR1 ENHRY and CDR2 SYGVKD. With V trimmed by 4 bases and J by 3 bases, 4 bases remained unmatched. This CDR3 reads CAISGTSGDTDTQYF. The CDR3 bases are TGTGCCATCAGTGGGACTAGCGGCGATACAGATACGCAGTATTTT.

The chain links TRBV30 to TRBJ1-2; D is undetermined. V was shortened by 3 bases and J by 7 bases, with 6 bases between the two germline ends. The CDR3 is 10 amino acids. Per the germline V gene, CDR1 is GTSNPN and CDR2 is SVGIG (reference sequence). This CDR3 reads CAWRGFGYTF. The DNA for the CDR3 is TGTGCCTGGAGAGGGTTTGGCTACACCTTC.

In its sample, this clonotype was seen many times. The chain employs TRBV2 and TRBJ2-7, with 7 bases matching TRBD1. This CDR3 contains 12 residues. Looked up from germline, CDR1 is SNHLY and CDR2 is FYNNEI. V was pared by 6 bases and J by 5 bases, with 4 bases of the junction left unmatched. The CDR3 nucleotides are TGTGCCAGCAGGCGACAGGGCGACGAGCAGTACTTC. Protein: CASRRQGDEQYF.

This clonotype was counted many times. The chain links TRBV5-1 to TRBJ2-7; either TRBD1 or TRBD2 may fit D (5 bases each). Germline loops: CDR1 SGHRS, CDR2 YFSETQ. The ends were cut back, 2 bases at V and 3 bases at J, with 15 bases in the middle. This CDR3 contains 15 residues. For the CDR3, the DNA is TGCGCCAGCAGCTTTTCAAGGGACGGATACTACGAGCAGTACTTC. Amino acids: CASSFSRDGYYEQYF.

This clonotype has a count of ten or more. This chain links TRBV7-9 with TRBJ2-7; D not certain. Trimming left V 0 bases short and J 5 bases short, with 8 bases between. Germline V gene data show CDR1 as SEHNR and CDR2 as FQNEAQ (reference sequence). This CDR3 spans 13 amino acids. CDR3 protein: CASSLASTHEQYF. CDR3 DNA: TGTGCCAGCAGCTTAGCGTCAACCCACGAGCAGTACTTC.

This clonotype was counted at least ten times. The chain combines TRBV6-5 with TRBJ1-1; 7 bases are shared with TRBD1. The CDR3 extends over 15 amino acids. V shed 4 bases and J 7 bases; nucleotides not matched to a gene: 12. Germline V CDR1 and CDR2: MNHEY, SVGAGI. The CDR3 DNA sequence: TGTGCCAGCAGTTTAAATCTAGGGGGCAAGGGTGAAGCTTTCTTT. Amino acid sequence: CASSLNLGGKGEAFF.

By share, this clonotype ranks as medium-sized. The chain has TRBV28 and TRBJ1-1; D uncertain. The germline CDR1 and CDR2 sequences are MDHEN and SYDVKM. The CDR3 has 12 amino acids. The V gene lost 3 bases and the J gene lost 7 bases, with 9 bases spanning the gap. The CDR3 protein is CASSFRLGEAFF. The CDR3 region has the DNA TGTGCCAGCAGTTTTCGACTGGGTGAAGCTTTCTTT.

This clonotype rates as medium-sized (0.01 to 0.1%). An end of the junction differs from the germline gene, which may be a read error. The rearrangement uses TRBV2 and TRBJ2-7, with D possibly matching TRBD1 (8 bases). CDR1 is SNHLY, CDR2 FYNNEI, per germline. This CDR3 has 11 amino acids. The CDR3 loop reads CASMGQDKAGF. Written as DNA, the CDR3 is TGTGCCAGCATGGGACAGGACAAAGCGGGGTTC.

This clonotype is judged medium-sized. The chain couples TRBV6-5 to TRBJ2-1; D might be TRBD2 (5 bases). The CDR3 sequence is 16 residues long. Trimming stripped 10 bases from V and 0 bases from J, with 19 bases between. The germline CDR1 and CDR2 sequences are MNHEY and SVGAGI. CDR3 region: CAKPSSGPLSYNEQFF. CDR3 nucleotides: TGTGCCAAACCTTCCAGCGGCCCCCTCTCCTACAATGAGCAGTTCTTC.

There are many counts of this clonotype. V gene TRBV5-6 combines with J gene TRBJ2-1, with 8 nucleotides matching TRBD1. This CDR3 region has 15 residues. Germline V gene lookup returns CDR1 SGHDT and CDR2 YYEEEE. V lost 6 bases, J lost 7 bases, and 12 bases stayed unmatched. The CDR3 protein is CASTSRQGWRNEQFF. In DNA form, the CDR3 reads TGTGCCAGCACCTCCAGACAGGGGTGGAGGAATGAGCAGTTCTTC.

Many counts were recorded for this clonotype. At one end the junction does not follow the germline gene, possibly because of a read error. This chain's CDR3 is CASGGPSNNEQFF. The CDR3 DNA reads as TGTGCCAGCGGGGGTCCCTCCAACAATGAGCAGTTCTTC. This chain uses TRBV6-5 with TRBJ2-1; TRBD1 or TRBD2 may be the D gene (5 bases each). The CDR3 sequence is 13 residues long. Germline V gives CDR1 MNHEY, CDR2 SVGAGI.

This clonotype was seen a few times. The CDR3 loop reads CASSQDMWSSGNTIYF. The CDR3 nucleotides are TGCGCCAGCAGCCAAGATATGTGGAGCTCTGGAAACACCATATATTTT. The chain links TRBV4-1 to TRBJ1-3, with unresolved D. Trimming removed 0 bases at V and 0 bases at J, with 9 bases between. The CDR3 is 16 amino acids. CDR1 and CDR2 (germline): MGHRA, YSYEKL.

This clonotype was observed a single time. This rearrangement joins TRBV6-5 to TRBJ2-2; 8 bases agree with TRBD2. This CDR3 comprises 19 residues. Germline loops: CDR1 MNHEY, CDR2 SVGAGI. V gave up 6 bases and J gave up 4 bases; unmatched junction bases: 19. The CDR3 protein is CASSPRGPLPLAGTGELFF. The CDR3 DNA follows: TGTGCCAGCAGCCCCCGAGGTCCCTTGCCCCTAGCGGGCACCGGGGAGCTGTTTTTT.

This clonotype was recorded at least ten times. This chain connects TRBV12-3 or TRBV12-4 to TRBJ1-1; D might be TRBD1 (5 bases). The CDR3 covers 13 residues. With 0 bases removed from V and 5 bases from J, the gap between germline ends came to 7 bases. In DNA, the CDR3 is TGTGCCAGCAGTTTAGCGGAGGGGACTGAAGCTTTCTTT. Its protein is CASSLAEGTEAFF.